This T cell receptor beta chain is from a study of PD-L1 blockade in urothelial cancer. Time point indicated: pretreatment peripheral blood. Libraries were prepared by immunoSEQ multiplex PCR; TCRdb keeps only in-frame clonotypes and omits some of them. The data contain fewer than 85,000 clones, roughly 84% of them singletons. Trimming stripped 4 bases from V and 4 bases from J, with 16 bases between. CDR3 length equals 15 residues. Germline V gene lookup returns CDR1 MNHNS and CDR2 SASEGT. The sample in question was PBMCs, obtained around atezolizumab (anti-PD-L1) treatment. The origin of this receptor is a woman aged 65 to 85 with urothelial cancer. The genes are TRBV6-1 and TRBJ1-2; possible D gene TRBD1, 5 bases. Here the CDR3 reads CASSGATQDPYGYTF. The CDR3 coding sequence is TGTGCCAGCAGTGGGGCGACACAGGATCCCTATGGCTACACCTTC.